These 22 T cell receptor beta chains were sequenced from one sample in a study of early T cells in non-severe SARS-CoV-2 infection. In TCRdb, the 5' RACE reads were re-called with MiXCR into one record per CDR3 protein. This sample has roughly 40,000 distinct CDR3 sequences, with 4.5% to 5% found just once. The sequenced sample was whole blood. These receptors all stem from an adult who was a healthcare worker with PCR-confirmed SARS-CoV-2 infection or an uninfected control (not recorded which).

This clonotype was seen repeatedly, ten times or more. The chain carries TRBV20-1 and TRBJ1-2, with 7 nucleotides matching TRBD1. CDR3 length: 14 residues. V lost 1 base and J lost 8; bases outside the gene matches: 10. Germline assignment: CDR1 DFQATT and CDR2 SNEGSKA (reference sequence). This chain's CDR3 is CSARATTGFEGYTF. The CDR3 DNA sequence: TGCAGTGCTAGAGCAACGACAGGGTTCGAAGGCTACACCTTC.

This clonotype came up a few times. The chain is built from TRBV6-2 or TRBV6-3 and TRBJ1-2; D not resolved. V gave up 5 bases and J gave up 5 bases, with 21 bases separating them. CDR3 length: 16 amino acids. Germline V gene data show CDR1 as MNHEY and CDR2 as SVGEGT. The CDR3 region is CASSGINPTALYGYTF. The CDR3 DNA reads as TGTGCCAGCAGTGGAATTAACCCGACGGCCTTATATGGCTACACCTTC.

This clonotype was seen more than once but under ten times. The genes are TRBV3-1 and TRBJ2-2; 7 positions agree with TRBD1. The J segment lost 6 bases and the V segment lost 0 bases, leaving 1 base of the junction unmatched. The CDR3 has 14 amino acids. In germline, CDR1 is LGHDT, CDR2 YNNKEL (reference sequence). CDR3 DNA sequence: TGTGCCAGCAGCCAAGAGGGACAGTCCGGGGAGCTGTTTTTT. Protein: CASSQEGQSGELFF.

The V gene is TRBV6-6, the J gene TRBJ2-1, with 13 nucleotides matching TRBD2. This CDR3 has 16 residues. V shed 5 bases, J shed 6 bases, and the junction held 7 bases outside the gene matches. Germline V CDR1 and CDR2: MNHNY, SVGAGI (reference sequence). CDR3 loop: CASSGRTSGRGNEQFF. In DNA, the CDR3 is TGTGCCAGCAGTGGGAGGACTAGCGGGAGAGGCAATGAGCAGTTCTTC.

In DNA, the CDR3 is TGTGCCAGCAGCTCGTCCACAGGGATTAGTGGAAACACCATATATTTT. The encoded protein is CASSSSTGISGNTIYF. V gene TRBV7-2 combines with J gene TRBJ1-3; D perhaps matches TRBD1 (6 bases). CDR3 length: 16 amino acids. V lost 4 bases to trimming and J lost 3 bases, with 16 bases between them. The germline V gene encodes CDR1 SGHTA and CDR2 FQGNSA. Looking up the rest from reference TRBV7-2 and TRBJ1-3 gives the full variable domain: GAGVSQSPSNKVTEKGKDVELRCDPISGHTALYWYRQSLGQGLEFLIYFQGNSAPDKSGLPSDRFSAERTGGSVSTLTIQRTQQEDSAVYLCASSSSTGISGNTIYFGEGSWLTVV.

The table lists this clonotype with many counts. V usage is TRBV5-5 and J usage is TRBJ1-1, with D maybe TRBD1 (6 bases). Germline loops: CDR1 SGHKS, CDR2 YYEKEE (reference sequence). The CDR3 runs to 14 residues. V shed 1 base and J shed 3 bases, with 10 bases lying between them. CDR3: CASSLWGRDTEAFF. The CDR3 nucleotides are TGTGCCAGCAGCTTGTGGGGGCGGGACACTGAAGCTTTCTTT.

About this clonotype: A much bigger clone sits one base away, suggesting this may be a read error. The chain carries TRBV10-3 and TRBJ2-3, with D maybe TRBD1 (5 bases). CDR1 is ENHRY and CDR2 is SYGVKD in the germline V gene. This CDR3 region has 13 residues. The CDR3 nucleotides read TGTGCCAACAGTTGGGGCTCCACAGATACGCAGTATTTT. Translating it yields CANSWGSTDTQYF.

There are a few counts of this clonotype. This chain links TRBV11-2 with TRBJ2-2; tentative D call: TRBD2 (5 bases). Between the trimmed V and J ends, which lost 5 bases and 4 bases, there was a span of 14 bases. CDR1 is SGHAT and CDR2 is FQNNGV in the germline V gene. This CDR3 has 15 residues. The CDR3 nucleotides read TGTGCCAGCAGCGAAGGACTCAGAACCACCGGGGAGCTGTTTTTT. Its translation: CASSEGLRTTGELFF.

This rearrangement joins TRBV6-1 to TRBJ1-2; a weak D match, TRBD1 (5 bases). Trimming pared 4 bases from V and 4 bases from J, leaving 19 bases between. Per germline, CDR1 MNHNS and CDR2 SASEGT. This CDR3 has 16 residues. The CDR3 DNA is TGTGCCAGCAGTGGAAGTCCTCAGGTGGGGGGCTATGGCTACACCTTC. Translated, it gives CASSGSPQVGGYGYTF.

This clonotype is labeled as medium-sized. The genes are TRBV20-1 and TRBJ2-1; 11 bases are shared with TRBD2. This CDR3 region has 15 residues. CDR1 DFQATT and CDR2 SNEGSKA come from the germline V gene (reference sequence). V lost 6 bases, J lost 7 bases, and 11 bases stayed unmatched. CDR3 region: CSAHSLAGDVNEQFF. The CDR3 region has the DNA TGCAGTGCCCACTCACTAGCGGGAGATGTAAATGAGCAGTTCTTC.

The chain recombines TRBV7-8 with TRBJ2-5; TRBD2 agrees at 9 bases. J gave up 4 bases and V 10 bases, and 10 bases lay outside the gene matches. CDR3 length: 14 residues. Per germline, CDR1 SGHVS and CDR2 FQNEAQ. The CDR3 is CAIRLAEGVETQYF. CDR3 in DNA: TGTGCCATCCGACTAGCGGAAGGGGTAGAGACCCAGTACTTC.

This clonotype appeared many times. The chain uses TRBV6-2 or TRBV6-3 and TRBJ2-2, with D unclear. The CDR3 contains 13 residues. Germline CDR1 MNHEY, CDR2 SVGEGT. Trimming stripped 4 bases from V and 3 bases from J, with 6 bases between. CDR3 DNA: TGTGCCAGCAGTTCCGCCTACACCGGGGAGCTGTTTTTT. Its protein product is CASSSAYTGELFF.

The V call is TRBV7-2, the J call TRBJ2-7, with 8 positions matching TRBD2. The CDR3 runs 17 residues. The germline V gene has CDR1 SGHTA and CDR2 FQGNSA. V lost 4 bases and J lost 3; bases outside the gene matches: 14. CDR3 region: CASSSRGTSGMIYEQYF. Written as DNA, the CDR3 is TGTGCCAGCAGCTCCCGGGGCACTAGCGGCATGATCTACGAGCAGTACTTC.

The CDR3 sequence is CASTTDPYGTGELFF. CDR3 coding DNA: TGTGCCAGCACCACGGACCCCTACGGCACCGGGGAGCTGTTTTTT. The gene calls are TRBV12-3 or TRBV12-4 and TRBJ2-2; D remains ambiguous. V was shortened by 7 bases and J by 4 bases, with 16 bases between the two germline ends. The CDR3 length is 15 residues.

This CDR3 reads CASSLYPNYEQYF. The CDR3 region has the DNA TGTGCCAGCAGCTTGTATCCCAACTACGAGCAGTACTTC. This chain uses TRBV5-5 with TRBJ2-7; D remains unclear. V gave up 1 base and J gave up 3 bases, with 8 bases separating them. Per the germline V gene, CDR1 is SGHKS and CDR2 is YYEKEE (reference sequence). The CDR3 is made up of 13 amino acids. The full variable domain, rest sourced from reference TRBV5-5 and TRBJ2-7, is DAGVTQSPTHLIKTRGQQVTLRCSPISGHKSVSWYQQVLGQGPQFIFQYYEKEERGRGNFPDRFSARQFPNYSSELNVNALLLGDSALYLCASSLYPNYEQYFGPGTRLTVT.

Ten or more counts support this clonotype. CDR3 DNA sequence: TGTGCCAGTAGGGGACAGGGGACACCCGGTACGCAGTATTTT. Its protein is CASRGQGTPGTQYF. V and J are TRBV19 and TRBJ2-3, with 10 bases that match TRBD1. The CDR3 contains 14 residues. Germline V gives CDR1 LNHDA, CDR2 SQIVND (reference sequence). Germline trimming cut 6 bases from V and 8 bases from J; bases unmatched to any gene: 8.

Ten or more counts support this clonotype. The chain uses TRBV20-1 and TRBJ2-5; D unclear. Trimming cost V 3 bases and J 2 bases, with 1 base left between them. There are 10 residues in the CDR3. From germline, CDR1 is DFQATT and CDR2 SNEGSKA (reference sequence). The CDR3 nucleotides are TGCAGTGCTAGGCAAGAGACCCAGTACTTC. This gives the protein CSARQETQYF.

This clonotype was counted many times. This sequence joins TRBV28 and TRBJ2-1; TRBD1 agrees at 7 bases. The CDR3 spans 17 residues. Germline trimming cut 7 bases from V and 1 base from J; bases unmatched to any gene: 13. The germline gives CDR1 MDHEN, CDR2 SYDVKM. In nucleotides, the CDR3 is TGTGCCAGCACCGGACAGGTGATTGTATGGTCCTACAATGAGCAGTTCTTC. Its protein product is CASTGQVIVWSYNEQFF.

This clonotype was recorded at least ten times. The CDR3 region has the DNA TGTGCCAGCAGCCCAGGGTTTACCAAAAACATTCAGTACTTC. Encoded protein: CASSPGFTKNIQYF. V and J are TRBV18 and TRBJ2-4; D is possibly TRBD1 (5 bases). Germline V gene sequence: CDR1 KGHSH, CDR2 LQKENI. CDR3 length: 14 residues. The V end was cut by 8 bases, the J end by 2 bases, with 13 bases between.

This clonotype was counted at least ten times. This chain connects TRBV4-1 to TRBJ2-1; 9 bases align to TRBD2. Germline values: CDR1 MGHRA, CDR2 YSYEKL. The junction had 8 bases not matched to a gene; V was cut back by 0 bases and J by 8 bases. This CDR3 is built from 16 residues. The CDR3 DNA follows: TGCGCCAGCAGCCAAGAGGGCGGGAGGGTGCTGTATGAGCAGTTCTTC. Translated: CASSQEGGRVLYEQFF.

The chain uses TRBV5-1 and TRBJ1-6; D unclear. In germline, CDR1 is SGHRS, CDR2 YFSETQ. Between the trimmed V and J ends, which lost 0 bases and 0 bases, there was a span of 7 bases. This CDR3 is built from 16 residues. The CDR3 spells CASSLVGSSYNSPLHF. The CDR3 DNA sequence: TGCGCCAGCAGCTTGGTAGGGAGCTCCTATAATTCACCCCTCCACTTT.

In this sample, this clonotype turned up many times. The chain uses TRBV4-3 and TRBJ1-3; 8 bases align to TRBD1. Trimming at V came to 0 bases and at J to 3 bases, leaving 4 bases not matched to a gene. The germline V gene has CDR1 LGHNA and CDR2 YSLEER. This CDR3 has 16 residues. The CDR3 reads CASSQDEGQGGNTIYF. CDR3 nucleotide sequence: TGCGCCAGCAGCCAAGATGAAGGACAGGGTGGAAACACCATATATTTT.